Listed here are 2 T cell receptor beta chains from one sample, sequenced in a study of Graves' ophthalmopathy and Graves' hyperthyroidism. TCR beta CDR3 regions were amplified from RNA transcripts. After a first-round RT-PCR with HTBI primers, a second-round multiplex PCR was run. TCRdb re-derived calls from the multiplex PCR reads in MiXCR, one entry per CDR3 protein. The data show 900,000 to 1,200,000 distinct CDR3 sequences, 35% to 45% seen once. The source material was peripheral blood or thyroid tissue (not recorded which). These TCRs come from an adult man with Graves' hyperthyroidism.

In the case of this clonotype: A single base separates this from a much larger clone, so it may be a read error. The chain uses TRBV12-3 or TRBV12-4 and TRBJ1-6, with D possibly matching TRBD1 (5 bases). Trimming removed 5 bases at V and 7 bases at J, with 15 bases between. The CDR3 sequence is 15 residues long. The CDR3 protein is CASSPSGLPNSPLHF. The CDR3 bases are TGTGCCAGCAGTCCCTCGGGACTACCAAATTCACCCCTCCACTTT.

The rearrangement uses TRBV5-1 and TRBJ2-5; 10 bases are a match to TRBD1. From germline, CDR1 is SGHRS and CDR2 YFSETQ. The CDR3 runs to 15 residues. Germline trimming cut 3 bases from V and 6 bases from J; bases unmatched to any gene: 8. In nucleotides, the CDR3 is TGCGCCAGCAGCTCGGGACAGGGGAAGGGGAAGACCCAGTACTTC. It codes for CASSSGQGKGKTQYF.